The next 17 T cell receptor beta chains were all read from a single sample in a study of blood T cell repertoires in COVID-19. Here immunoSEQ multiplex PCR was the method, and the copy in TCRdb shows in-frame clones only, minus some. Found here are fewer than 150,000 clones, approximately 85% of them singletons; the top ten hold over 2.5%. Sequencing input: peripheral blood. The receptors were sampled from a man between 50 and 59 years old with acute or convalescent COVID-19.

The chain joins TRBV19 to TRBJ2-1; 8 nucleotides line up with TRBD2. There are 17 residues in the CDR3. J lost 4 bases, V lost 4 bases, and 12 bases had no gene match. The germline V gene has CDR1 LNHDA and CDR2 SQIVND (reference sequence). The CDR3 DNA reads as TGTGCCAGTAGTACCCTACCAGGGAGCGGGAGATACAATGAGCAGTTCTTC. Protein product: CASSTLPGSGRYNEQFF.

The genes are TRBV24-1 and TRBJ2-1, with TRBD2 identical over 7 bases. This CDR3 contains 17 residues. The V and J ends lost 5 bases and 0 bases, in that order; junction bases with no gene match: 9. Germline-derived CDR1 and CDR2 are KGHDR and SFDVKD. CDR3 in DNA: TGTGCCACCAGTGCCCTTAGCGGGCGTAGCTCCTACAATGAGCAGTTCTTC. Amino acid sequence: CATSALSGRSSYNEQFF.

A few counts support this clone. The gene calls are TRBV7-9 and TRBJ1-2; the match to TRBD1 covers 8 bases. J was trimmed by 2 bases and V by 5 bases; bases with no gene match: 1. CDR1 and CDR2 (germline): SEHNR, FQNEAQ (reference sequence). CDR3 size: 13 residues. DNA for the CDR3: TGTGCCAGCAGCGGACAGGGAAACTATGGCTACACCTTC. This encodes CASSGQGNYGYTF.

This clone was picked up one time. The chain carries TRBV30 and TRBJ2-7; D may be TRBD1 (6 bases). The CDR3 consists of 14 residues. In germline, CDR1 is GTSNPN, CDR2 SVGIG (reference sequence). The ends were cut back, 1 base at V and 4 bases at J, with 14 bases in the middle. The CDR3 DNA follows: TGTGCCTGGAGTGAAGGGGGTCCTAATTACGAGCAGTACTTC. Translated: CAWSEGGPNYEQYF.

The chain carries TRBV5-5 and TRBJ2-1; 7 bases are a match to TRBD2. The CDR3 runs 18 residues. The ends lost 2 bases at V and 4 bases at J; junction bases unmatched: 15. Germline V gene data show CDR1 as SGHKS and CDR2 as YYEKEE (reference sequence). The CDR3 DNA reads TGTGCCAGCAGCTTAAAGGAGCCCAGCGGGATTCGATACAATGAGCAGTTCTTC. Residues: CASSLKEPSGIRYNEQFF.

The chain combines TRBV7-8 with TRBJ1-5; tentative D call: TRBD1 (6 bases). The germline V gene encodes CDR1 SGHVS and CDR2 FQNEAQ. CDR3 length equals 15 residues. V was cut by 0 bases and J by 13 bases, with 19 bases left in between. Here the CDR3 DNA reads TGTGCCAGCAGCTTAGCGGAGACAGGCGGCGGGTTGCAGCATTTT. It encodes CASSLAETGGGLQHF. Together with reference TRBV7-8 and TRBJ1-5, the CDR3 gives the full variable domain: GAGVSQSPRYKVAKRGQDVALRCDPISGHVSLFWYQQALGQGPEFLTYFQNEAQLDKSGLPSDRFFAERPEGSVSTLKIQRTQQEDSAVYLCASSLAETGGGLQHFGDGTRLSIL.

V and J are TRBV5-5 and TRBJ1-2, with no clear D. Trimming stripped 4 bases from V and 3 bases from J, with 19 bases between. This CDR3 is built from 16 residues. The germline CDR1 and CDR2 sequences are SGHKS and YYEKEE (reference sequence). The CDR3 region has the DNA TGTGCCAGCAGCCTTACCGGGATCCCCAGCGACTATGGCTACACCTTC. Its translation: CASSLTGIPSDYGYTF.

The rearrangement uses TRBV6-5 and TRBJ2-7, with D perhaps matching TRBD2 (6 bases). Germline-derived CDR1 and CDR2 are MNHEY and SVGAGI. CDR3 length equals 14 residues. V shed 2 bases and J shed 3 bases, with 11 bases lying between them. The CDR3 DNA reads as TGTGCCAGCAGTTACACCCCGGGAGACTACGAGCAGTACTTC. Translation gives CASSYTPGDYEQYF.

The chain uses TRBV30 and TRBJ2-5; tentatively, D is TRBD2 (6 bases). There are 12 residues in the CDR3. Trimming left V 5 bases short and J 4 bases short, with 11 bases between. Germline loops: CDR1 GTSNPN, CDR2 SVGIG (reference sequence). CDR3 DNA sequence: TGTGCCTGGTCCCTAGCGCCAGAGACCCAGTACTTC. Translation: CAWSLAPETQYF.

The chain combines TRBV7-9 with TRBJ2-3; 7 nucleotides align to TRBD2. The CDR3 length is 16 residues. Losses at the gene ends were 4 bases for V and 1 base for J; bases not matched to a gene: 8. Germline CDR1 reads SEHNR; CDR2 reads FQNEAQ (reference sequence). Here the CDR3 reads CASSSIILAGTDTQYF. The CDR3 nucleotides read TGTGCCAGCAGCTCGATAATTCTAGCGGGCACAGATACGCAGTATTTT.

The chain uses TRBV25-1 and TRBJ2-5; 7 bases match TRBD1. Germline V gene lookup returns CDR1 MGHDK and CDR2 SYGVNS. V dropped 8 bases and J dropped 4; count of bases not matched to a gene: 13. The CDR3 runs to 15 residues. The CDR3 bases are TGTGCCAGCCTCAAGCAGGGGGTAAGGGGAGAGACCCAGTACTTC. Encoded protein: CASLKQGVRGETQYF.

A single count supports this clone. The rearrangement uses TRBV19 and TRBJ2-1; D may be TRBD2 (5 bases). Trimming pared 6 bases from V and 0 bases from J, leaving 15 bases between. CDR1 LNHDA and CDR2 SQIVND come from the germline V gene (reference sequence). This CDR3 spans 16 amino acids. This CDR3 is CASRISGSSSYNEQFF. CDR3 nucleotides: TGTGCCAGTAGAATTTCGGGGTCAAGCTCCTACAATGAGCAGTTCTTC.

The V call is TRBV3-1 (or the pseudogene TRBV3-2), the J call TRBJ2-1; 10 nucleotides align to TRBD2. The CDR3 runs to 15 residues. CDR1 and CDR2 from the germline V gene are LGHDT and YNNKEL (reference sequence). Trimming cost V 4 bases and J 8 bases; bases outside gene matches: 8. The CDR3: CASSRSSGGGDEQFF. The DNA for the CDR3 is TGTGCCAGCAGCCGTTCCAGCGGGGGGGGCGATGAGCAGTTCTTC.

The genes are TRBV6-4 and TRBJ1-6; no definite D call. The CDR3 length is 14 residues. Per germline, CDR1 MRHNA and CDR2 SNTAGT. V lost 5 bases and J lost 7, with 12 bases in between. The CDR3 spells CASSRNRENSPLHF. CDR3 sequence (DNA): TGTGCCAGCAGTAGAAATAGAGAAAATTCACCCCTCCACTTT.

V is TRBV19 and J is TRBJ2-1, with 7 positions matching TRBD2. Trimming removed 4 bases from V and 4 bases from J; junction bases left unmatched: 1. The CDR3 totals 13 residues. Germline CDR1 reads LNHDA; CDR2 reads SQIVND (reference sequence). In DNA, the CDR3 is TGTGCCAGTAGTAGGACTAGTTACAATGAGCAGTTCTTC. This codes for CASSRTSYNEQFF. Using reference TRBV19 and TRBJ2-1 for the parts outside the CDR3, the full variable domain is DGGITQSPKYLFRKEGQNVTLSCEQNLNHDAMYWYRQDPGQGLRLIYYSQIVNDFQKGDIAEGYSVSREKKESFPLTVTSAQKNPTAFYLCASSRTSYNEQFFGPGTRLTVL.

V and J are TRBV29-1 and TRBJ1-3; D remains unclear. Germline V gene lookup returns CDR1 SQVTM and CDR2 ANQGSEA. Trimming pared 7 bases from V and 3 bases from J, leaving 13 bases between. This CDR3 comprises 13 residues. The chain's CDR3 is CSGTGNLGNTIYF. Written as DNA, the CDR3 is TGCAGCGGAACGGGGAACCTTGGAAACACCATATATTTT.

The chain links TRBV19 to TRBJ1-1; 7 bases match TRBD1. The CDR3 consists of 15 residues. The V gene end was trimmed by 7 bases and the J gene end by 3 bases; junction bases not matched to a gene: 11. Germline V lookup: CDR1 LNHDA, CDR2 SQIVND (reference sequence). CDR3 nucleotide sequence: TGTGCCAGTAAGAGACAGGGTCACCCGGACACTGAAGCTTTCTTT. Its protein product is CASKRQGHPDTEAFF.